Given below is one TCR beta chain in context. Its specificity is not known. This entry is derived from a study of T cell responses to AZD1222 COVID-19 vaccine. Looking at the study overall: Pooling covered second doses at about 4 or about 12 weeks. Overall study findings and caveats: The CD4 TCRs associated with vaccination extended across spike and predominated at 160-218 and 743-854. The sample set comprised mostly white British donors with more females, and clonal diversity was possibly underestimated. Of spike-specific TCRs, nearly half reportedly target regions left unmutated in variants.

CDR3 size: 13 residues. CDR1 and CDR2 from the germline V gene are MNHNS and SASEGT. Trimming left V 7 bases short and J 5 bases short, with 14 bases between. Some clones are missing from TCRdb's copy, which holds only in-frame ones; the method was immunoSEQ multiplex PCR. The table shows roughly 260,000 clones, with approximately 93% occurring only once. The V and J genes are TRBV6-1 and TRBJ2-5, with D possibly being TRBD2 (5 bases). Sequenced material: peripheral blood, taken on day 0 of AZD1222 vaccination. The TCR sequence derives from an adult in good health. The chain's CDR3 is CASTSTRRETQYF. In DNA, the CDR3 is TGTGCCAGCACTTCTACTAGGAGGGAGACCCAGTACTTC.